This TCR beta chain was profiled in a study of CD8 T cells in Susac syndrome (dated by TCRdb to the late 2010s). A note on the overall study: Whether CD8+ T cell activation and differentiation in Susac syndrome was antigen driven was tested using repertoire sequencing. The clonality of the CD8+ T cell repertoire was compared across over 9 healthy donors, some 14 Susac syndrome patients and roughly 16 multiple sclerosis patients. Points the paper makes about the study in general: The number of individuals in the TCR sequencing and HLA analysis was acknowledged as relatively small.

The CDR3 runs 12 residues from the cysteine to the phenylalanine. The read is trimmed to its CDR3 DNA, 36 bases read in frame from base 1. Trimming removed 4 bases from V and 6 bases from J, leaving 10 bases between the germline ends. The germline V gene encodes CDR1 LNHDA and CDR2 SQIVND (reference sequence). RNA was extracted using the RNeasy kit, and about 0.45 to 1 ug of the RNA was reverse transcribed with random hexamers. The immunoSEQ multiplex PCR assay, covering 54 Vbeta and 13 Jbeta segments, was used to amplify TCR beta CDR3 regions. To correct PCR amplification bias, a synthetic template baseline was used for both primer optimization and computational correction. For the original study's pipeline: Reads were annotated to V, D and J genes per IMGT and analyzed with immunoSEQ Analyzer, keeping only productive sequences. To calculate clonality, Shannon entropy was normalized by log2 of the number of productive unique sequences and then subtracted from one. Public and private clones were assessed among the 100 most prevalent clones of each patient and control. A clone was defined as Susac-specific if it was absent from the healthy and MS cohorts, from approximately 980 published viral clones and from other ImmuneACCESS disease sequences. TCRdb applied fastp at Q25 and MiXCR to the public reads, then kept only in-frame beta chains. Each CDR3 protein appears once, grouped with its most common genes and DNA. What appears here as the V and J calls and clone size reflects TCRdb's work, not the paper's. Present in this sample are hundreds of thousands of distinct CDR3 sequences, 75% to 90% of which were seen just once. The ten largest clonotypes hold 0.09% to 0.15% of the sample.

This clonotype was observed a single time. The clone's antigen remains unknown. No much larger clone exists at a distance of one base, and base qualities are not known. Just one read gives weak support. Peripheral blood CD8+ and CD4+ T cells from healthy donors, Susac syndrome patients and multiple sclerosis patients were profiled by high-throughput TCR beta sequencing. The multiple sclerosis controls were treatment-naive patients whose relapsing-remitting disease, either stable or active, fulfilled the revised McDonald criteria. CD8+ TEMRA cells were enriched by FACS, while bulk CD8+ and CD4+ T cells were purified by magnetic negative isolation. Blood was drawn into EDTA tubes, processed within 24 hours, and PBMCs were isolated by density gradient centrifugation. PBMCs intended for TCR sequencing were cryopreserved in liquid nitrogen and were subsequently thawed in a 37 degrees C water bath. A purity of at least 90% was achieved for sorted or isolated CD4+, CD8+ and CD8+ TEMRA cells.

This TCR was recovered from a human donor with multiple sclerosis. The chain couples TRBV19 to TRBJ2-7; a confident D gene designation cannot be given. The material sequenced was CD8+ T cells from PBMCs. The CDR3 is CASSTPPGEQYF. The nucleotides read TGTGCCAGTAGTACCCCCCCCGGCGAGCAGTACTTC.